This TCR beta chain was identified in a study of blood T cell repertoires in COVID-19. Sequencing was performed with immunoSEQ multiplex PCR; in TCRdb, only in-frame clones are kept and a portion is missing. The data hold 30,000 to 40,000 clones, with over 80% observed a single time. Germline CDR1 reads SGHVS; CDR2 reads FNYEAQ. Trimming took off 5 bases at V and 1 base at J, with 17 bases between the two ends. The CDR3 is 16 residues long. V is TRBV7-6 and J is TRBJ1-1; TRBD1 is a possible D gene (5 bases). The source of this sequence is a man aged 45-65 years with active COVID-19. Material: peripheral blood. Here the CDR3 reads CASSIRAGPTNTEAFF. The DNA of the CDR3 is TGTGCCAGCAGCATTCGAGCGGGACCGACGAACACTGAAGCTTTCTTT.